These 8 T cell receptor beta chains were sequenced from one sample in a study of blood T cell repertoires in COVID-19. Only in-frame clones appear in the TCRdb table, and some are missing; sequencing was by immunoSEQ multiplex PCR. The table lists around 340,000 clones, roughly 89% of them singletons. The material sequenced was peripheral blood. The origin of the receptors is a woman aged 60-75 years with COVID-19, enrolled during active disease.

The rearrangement links TRBV19 to TRBJ2-2; the D is unclear. Germline CDR1 LNHDA, CDR2 SQIVND (reference sequence). The CDR3 extends over 14 amino acids. V gave up 1 base and J gave up 8 bases, with 11 bases separating them. The CDR3 sequence is CASSIAPPEGELFF. The CDR3 coding sequence is TGTGCCAGTAGTATAGCGCCGCCGGAGGGGGAGCTGTTTTTT.

The gene calls are TRBV7-9 and TRBJ1-1, with D unresolved. Trimming stripped 2 bases from V and 2 bases from J, with 6 bases between. Germline lookup yields CDR1 SEHNR and CDR2 FQNEAQ (reference sequence). The CDR3 runs 13 residues. The DNA of the CDR3 is TGTGCCAGCAGCTTATACGGTAACACTGAAGCTTTCTTT. Protein: CASSLYGNTEAFF. Variable domain in full (rest from reference TRBV7-9 and TRBJ1-1): DTGVSQNPRHKITKRGQNVTFRCDPISEHNRLYWYRQTLGQGPEFLTYFQNEAQLEKSRLLSDRFSAERPKGSFSTLEIQRTEQGDSAMYLCASSLYGNTEAFFGQGTRLTVV.

The chain recombines TRBV6-6 with TRBJ1-2; the match to TRBD1 covers 8 bases. This CDR3 has 13 amino acids. Trimming removed 5 bases from V and 7 bases from J; junction bases left unmatched: 6. CDR1 MNHNY and CDR2 SVGAGI come from the germline V gene (reference sequence). CDR3: CASSATGDRGYTF. CDR3 DNA: TGTGCCAGCAGTGCGACAGGGGATCGTGGCTACACCTTC.

This chain joins TRBV10-3 and TRBJ2-3; 10 bases match TRBD2. This CDR3 region has 14 residues. With 8 bases clipped from V and 3 bases from J, the junction kept 5 bases outside the gene matches. Germline CDR1 is ENHRY and CDR2 is SYGVKD. Here the CDR3 DNA reads TGTGCCATCCGCCGGACTAGCGGTACAGATACGCAGTATTTT. It codes for CAIRRTSGTDTQYF.

The V call is TRBV28, the J call TRBJ1-2; D call uncertain. Germline CDR1 is MDHEN and CDR2 is SYDVKM. This CDR3 contains 16 residues. V gave up 3 bases and J gave up 5 bases, with 19 bases separating them. Here the CDR3 reads CASSFIPGREEYGYTF. The DNA of the CDR3 is TGTGCCAGCAGTTTTATCCCGGGGAGGGAGGAGTATGGCTACACCTTC.

This chain joins TRBV18 and TRBJ2-1; 11 nucleotides match TRBD1. V shed 5 bases and J 4 bases; nucleotides not matched to a gene: 4. This CDR3 has 15 amino acids. Germline V gene lookup returns CDR1 KGHSH and CDR2 LQKENI. The chain's CDR3 is CASSTGTGGYNEQFF. The CDR3 nucleotides read TGTGCCAGCTCAACCGGGACAGGGGGGTACAATGAGCAGTTCTTC.

This rearrangement joins TRBV7-9 to TRBJ1-5, with TRBD1 identical over 7 bases. V lost 5 bases, J lost 6 bases, and 7 bases stayed unmatched. Germline V gives CDR1 SEHNR, CDR2 FQNEAQ (reference sequence). The CDR3 runs to 14 residues. CDR3 in DNA: TGTGCCAGCAGCCCAGACAGGGACGCTCAGCCCCAGCATTTT. Translating gives CASSPDRDAQPQHF.

This chain links TRBV4-1 with TRBJ1-5; D gene ambiguous. V was shortened by 6 bases and J by 6 bases, with 12 bases between the two germline ends. CDR1 and CDR2 from the germline V gene are MGHRA and YSYEKL. The CDR3 is made up of 13 amino acids. The CDR3 loop reads CASSWRVAQPQHF. In DNA form, the CDR3 reads TGCGCCAGCAGTTGGAGGGTCGCTCAGCCCCAGCATTTT.